This T cell receptor (beta chain) was sequenced during a study of preoperative IRX-2 immunotherapy in early breast cancer. From germline, CDR1 is LGHNT and CDR2 FRNRAP. The CDR3 consists of 13 residues. Documented treatment: preoperative locoregional IRX-2 cytokine immunotherapy. Preoperative locoregional IRX-2 cytokine immunotherapy was tested in the phase Ib source study. Method: immunoSEQ multiplex PCR; TCRdb's copy keeps in-frame clones and lacks some. The sample lists roughly 6,000 clones, 60% to 85% occurring once. Specimen: tumor tissue, collected before IRX-2 immunotherapy. The receptor comes from a human donor with breast cancer. The chain couples TRBV12-5 to TRBJ2-6; D unclear. CDR3 region: CASTQTGANVLTF. The CDR3 DNA reads TGTGCCAGCACGCAGACTGGGGCCAACGTCCTGACTTTC.